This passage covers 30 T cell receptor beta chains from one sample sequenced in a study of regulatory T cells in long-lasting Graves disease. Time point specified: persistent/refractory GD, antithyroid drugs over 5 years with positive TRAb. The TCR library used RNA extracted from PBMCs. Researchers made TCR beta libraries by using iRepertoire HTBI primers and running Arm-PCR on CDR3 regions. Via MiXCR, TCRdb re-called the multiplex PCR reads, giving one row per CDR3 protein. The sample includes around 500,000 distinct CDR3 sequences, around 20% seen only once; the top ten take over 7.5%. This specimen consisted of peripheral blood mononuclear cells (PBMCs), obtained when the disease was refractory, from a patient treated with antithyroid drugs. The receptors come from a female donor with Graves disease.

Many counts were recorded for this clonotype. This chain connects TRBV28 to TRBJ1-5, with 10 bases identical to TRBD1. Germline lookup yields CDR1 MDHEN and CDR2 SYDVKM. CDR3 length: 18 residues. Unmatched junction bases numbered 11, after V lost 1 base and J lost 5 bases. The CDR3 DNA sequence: TGTGCCAGCAGTTTATCCCGGGGACAGGGGAAGGAGGATCAGCCCCAGCATTTT. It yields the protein CASSLSRGQGKEDQPQHF.

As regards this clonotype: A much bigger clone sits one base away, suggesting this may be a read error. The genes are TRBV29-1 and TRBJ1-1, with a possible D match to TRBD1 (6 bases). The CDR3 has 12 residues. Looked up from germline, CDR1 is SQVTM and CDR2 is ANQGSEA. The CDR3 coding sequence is TGCAGCGTTGGCTGGGGGGGCACTGAAGCTCTCTTT. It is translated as CSVGWGGTEALF.

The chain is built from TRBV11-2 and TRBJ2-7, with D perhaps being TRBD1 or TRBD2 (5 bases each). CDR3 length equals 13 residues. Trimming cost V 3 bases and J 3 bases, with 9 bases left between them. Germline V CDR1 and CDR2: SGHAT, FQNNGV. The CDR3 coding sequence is TGTGCCAGCAGCTTGGGACCCCACTACGAGCAGTACTTC. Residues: CASSLGPHYEQYF.

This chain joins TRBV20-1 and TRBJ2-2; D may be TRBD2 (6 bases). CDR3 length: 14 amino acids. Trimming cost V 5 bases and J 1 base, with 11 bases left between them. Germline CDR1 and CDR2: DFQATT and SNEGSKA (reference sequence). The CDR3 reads CSAQTRLNTGELFF. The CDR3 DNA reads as TGCAGTGCTCAGACTAGGCTGAACACCGGGGAGCTGTTTTTT.

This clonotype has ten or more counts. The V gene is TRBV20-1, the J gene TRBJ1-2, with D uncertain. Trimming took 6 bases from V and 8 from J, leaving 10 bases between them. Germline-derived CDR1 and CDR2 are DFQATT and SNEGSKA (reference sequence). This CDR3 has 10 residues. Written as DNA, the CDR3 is TGCAGTGCAACTGGTGGGGGCTACACCTTC. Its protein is CSATGGGYTF.

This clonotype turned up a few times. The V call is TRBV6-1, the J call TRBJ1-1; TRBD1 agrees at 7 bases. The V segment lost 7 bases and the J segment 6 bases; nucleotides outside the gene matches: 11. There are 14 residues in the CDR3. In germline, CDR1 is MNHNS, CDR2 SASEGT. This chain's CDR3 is CASKIWAGGPEAFF. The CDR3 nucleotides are TGTGCCAGCAAGATATGGGCAGGGGGTCCTGAAGCTTTCTTT.

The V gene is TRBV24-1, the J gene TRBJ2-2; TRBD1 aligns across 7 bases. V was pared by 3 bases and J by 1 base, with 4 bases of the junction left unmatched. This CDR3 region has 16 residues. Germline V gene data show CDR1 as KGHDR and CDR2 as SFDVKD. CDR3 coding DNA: TGTGCCACCAGTGATGCTGGGACAGTGAACACCGGGGAGCTGTTTTTT. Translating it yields CATSDAGTVNTGELFF.

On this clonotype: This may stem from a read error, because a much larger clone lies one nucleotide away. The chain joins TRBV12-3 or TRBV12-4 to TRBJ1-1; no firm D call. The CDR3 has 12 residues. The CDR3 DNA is TGTGCCAGCGGAGCCGTCGTCACTGAAGCTCTCTTT. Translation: CASGAVVTEALF.

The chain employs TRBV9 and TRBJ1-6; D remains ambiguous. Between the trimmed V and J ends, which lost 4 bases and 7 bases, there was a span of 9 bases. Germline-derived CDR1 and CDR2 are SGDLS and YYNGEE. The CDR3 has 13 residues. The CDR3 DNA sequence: TGTGCCAGCAGCCCAGAATACAATTCACCCCTCCACTTT. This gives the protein CASSPEYNSPLHF.

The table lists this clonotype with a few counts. The CDR3 bases are TGTGCCAGCCGGGGGACAGGGCAGAACACTGAAGCTTTCTTT. Its translation: CASRGTGQNTEAFF. This chain joins TRBV6-2 or TRBV6-3 and TRBJ1-1, with 9 bases fitting TRBD1. The CDR3 spans 14 residues. With 8 bases clipped from V and 1 base from J, the junction kept 5 bases outside the gene matches. The germline gives CDR1 MNHEY, CDR2 SVGEGT.

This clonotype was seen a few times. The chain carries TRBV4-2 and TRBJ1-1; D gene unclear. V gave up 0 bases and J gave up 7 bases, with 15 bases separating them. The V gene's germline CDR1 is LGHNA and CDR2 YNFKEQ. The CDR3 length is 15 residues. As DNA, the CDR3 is TGTGCCAGCAGCCAAGATCCCAAGGACCTGTTTGAAGCTTTCTTT. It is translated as CASSQDPKDLFEAFF.

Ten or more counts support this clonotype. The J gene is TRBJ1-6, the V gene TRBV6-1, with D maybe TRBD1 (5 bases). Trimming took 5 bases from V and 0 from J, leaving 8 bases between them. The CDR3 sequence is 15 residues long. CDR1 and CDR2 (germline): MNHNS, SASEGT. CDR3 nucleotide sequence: TGTGCCAGCAGTCGACAGAGCTCCTATAATTCACCCCTCCACTTT. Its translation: CASSRQSSYNSPLHF.

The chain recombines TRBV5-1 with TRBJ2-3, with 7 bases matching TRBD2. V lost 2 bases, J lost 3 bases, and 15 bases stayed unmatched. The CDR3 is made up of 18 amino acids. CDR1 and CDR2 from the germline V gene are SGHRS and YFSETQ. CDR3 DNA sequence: TGCGCCAGCAGCTTCTTGGGAGGGAGTTCCGTTATTACAGATACGCAGTATTTT. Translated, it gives CASSFLGGSSVITDTQYF.

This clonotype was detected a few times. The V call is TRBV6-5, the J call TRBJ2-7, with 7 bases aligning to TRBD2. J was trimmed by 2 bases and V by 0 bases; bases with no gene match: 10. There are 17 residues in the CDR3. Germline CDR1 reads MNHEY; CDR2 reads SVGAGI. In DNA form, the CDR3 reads TGTGCCAGCAGTTACTCCCTGGGGGGGTGGCTCACCTACGAGCAGTACTTC. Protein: CASSYSLGGWLTYEQYF.

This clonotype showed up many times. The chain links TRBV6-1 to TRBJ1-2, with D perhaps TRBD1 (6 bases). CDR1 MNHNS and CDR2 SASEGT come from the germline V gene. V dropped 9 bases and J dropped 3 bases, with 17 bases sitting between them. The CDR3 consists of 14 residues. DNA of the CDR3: TGTGCCAGTAAAGATCCGGGACAAGACTATGGCTACACCTTC. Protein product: CASKDPGQDYGYTF.

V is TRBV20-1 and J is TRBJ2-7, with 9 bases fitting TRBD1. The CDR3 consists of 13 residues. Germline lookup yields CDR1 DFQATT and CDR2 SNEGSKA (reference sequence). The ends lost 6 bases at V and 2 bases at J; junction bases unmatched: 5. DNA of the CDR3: TGCAGTGCCATCCGGGACAGGGCCTACGAGCAGTACTTC. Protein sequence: CSAIRDRAYEQYF.

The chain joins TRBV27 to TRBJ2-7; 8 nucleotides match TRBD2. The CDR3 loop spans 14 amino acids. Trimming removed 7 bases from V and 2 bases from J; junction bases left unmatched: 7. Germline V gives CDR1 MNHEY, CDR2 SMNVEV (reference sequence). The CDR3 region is CASKVAGGPYEQYF. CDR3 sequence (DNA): TGTGCCAGCAAGGTGGCGGGAGGACCCTACGAGCAGTACTTC.

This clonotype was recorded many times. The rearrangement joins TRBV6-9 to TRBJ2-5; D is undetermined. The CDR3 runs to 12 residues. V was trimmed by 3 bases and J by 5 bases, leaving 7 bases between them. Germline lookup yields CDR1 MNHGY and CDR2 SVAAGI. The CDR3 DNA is TGTGCCAGCAGTTACCCGGACGAGACCCAGTACTTC. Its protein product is CASSYPDETQYF.

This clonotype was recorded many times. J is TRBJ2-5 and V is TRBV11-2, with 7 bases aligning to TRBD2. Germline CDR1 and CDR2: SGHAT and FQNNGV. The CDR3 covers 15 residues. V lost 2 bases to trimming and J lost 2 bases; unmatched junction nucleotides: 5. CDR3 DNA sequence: TGTGCCAGCAGCTTAAAACTAGCGATACAAGAGACCCAGTACTTC. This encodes CASSLKLAIQETQYF.

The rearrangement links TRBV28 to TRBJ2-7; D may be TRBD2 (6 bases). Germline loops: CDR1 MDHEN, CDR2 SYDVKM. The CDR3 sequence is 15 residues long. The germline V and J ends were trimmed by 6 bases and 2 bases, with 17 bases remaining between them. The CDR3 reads CASSSLGGETYEQYF. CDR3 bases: TGTGCCAGCAGCTCTCTCGGGGGAGAAACCTACGAGCAGTACTTC.

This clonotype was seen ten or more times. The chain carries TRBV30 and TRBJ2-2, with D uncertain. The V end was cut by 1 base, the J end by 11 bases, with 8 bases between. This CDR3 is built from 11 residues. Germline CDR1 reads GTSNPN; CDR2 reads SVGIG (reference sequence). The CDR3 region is CAWSDVRELFF. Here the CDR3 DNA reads TGTGCCTGGAGTGATGTACGAGAGCTGTTTTTT. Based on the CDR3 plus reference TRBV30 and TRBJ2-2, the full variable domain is SQTIHQWPATLVQPVGSPLSLECTVEGTSNPNLYWYRQAAGRGLQLLFYSVGIGQISSEVPQNLSASRPQDRQFILSSKKLLLSDSGFYLCAWSDVRELFFGEGSRLTVL.

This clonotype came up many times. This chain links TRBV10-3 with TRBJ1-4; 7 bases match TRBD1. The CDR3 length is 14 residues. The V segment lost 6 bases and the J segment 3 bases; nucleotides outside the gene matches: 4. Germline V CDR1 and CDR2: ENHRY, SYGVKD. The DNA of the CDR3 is TGTGCCATCAGCCAGACAGGGCCTAATGAAAAACTGTTTTTT. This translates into CAISQTGPNEKLFF.

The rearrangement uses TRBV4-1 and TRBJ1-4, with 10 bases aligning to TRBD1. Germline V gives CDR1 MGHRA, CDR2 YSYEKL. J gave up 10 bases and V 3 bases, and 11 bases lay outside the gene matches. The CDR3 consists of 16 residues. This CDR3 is CASSHPPGQGTRKLFF. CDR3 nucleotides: TGCGCCAGCAGCCATCCACCGGGACAGGGGACCAGAAAACTGTTTTTT.

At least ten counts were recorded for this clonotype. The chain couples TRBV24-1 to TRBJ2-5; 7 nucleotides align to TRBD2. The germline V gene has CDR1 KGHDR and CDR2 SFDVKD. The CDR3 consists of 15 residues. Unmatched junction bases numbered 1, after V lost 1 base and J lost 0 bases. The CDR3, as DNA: TGTGCCACCAGTGATTTCGCGGGAGACCAAGAGACCCAGTACTTC. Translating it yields CATSDFAGDQETQYF.

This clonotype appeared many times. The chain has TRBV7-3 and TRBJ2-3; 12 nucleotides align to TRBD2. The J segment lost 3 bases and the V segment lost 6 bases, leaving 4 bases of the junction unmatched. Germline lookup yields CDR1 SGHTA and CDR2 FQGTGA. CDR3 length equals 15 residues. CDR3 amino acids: CASRLTSGGTDTQYF. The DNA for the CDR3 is TGTGCCAGCAGGCTGACTAGCGGGGGAACAGATACGCAGTATTTT.

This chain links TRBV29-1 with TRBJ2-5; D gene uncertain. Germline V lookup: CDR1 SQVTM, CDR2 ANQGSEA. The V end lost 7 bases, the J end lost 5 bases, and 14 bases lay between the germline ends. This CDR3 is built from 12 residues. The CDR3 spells CSGSFGLETQYF. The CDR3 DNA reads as TGCAGCGGATCCTTCGGGTTGGAGACCCAGTACTTC.

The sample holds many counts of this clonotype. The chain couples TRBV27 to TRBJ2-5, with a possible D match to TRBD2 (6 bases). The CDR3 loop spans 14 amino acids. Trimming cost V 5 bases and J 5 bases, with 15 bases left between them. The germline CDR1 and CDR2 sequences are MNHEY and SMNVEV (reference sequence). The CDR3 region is CASSPIREWETQYF. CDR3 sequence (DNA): TGTGCCAGCAGTCCAATACGGGAGTGGGAGACCCAGTACTTC.

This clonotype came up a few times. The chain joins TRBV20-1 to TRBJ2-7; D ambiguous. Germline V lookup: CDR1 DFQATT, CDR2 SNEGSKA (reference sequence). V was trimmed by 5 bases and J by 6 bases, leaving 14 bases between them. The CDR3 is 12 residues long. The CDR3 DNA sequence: TGCAGTGCTTCACGTCCTACCGGCGAGCAGTACTTC. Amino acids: CSASRPTGEQYF.

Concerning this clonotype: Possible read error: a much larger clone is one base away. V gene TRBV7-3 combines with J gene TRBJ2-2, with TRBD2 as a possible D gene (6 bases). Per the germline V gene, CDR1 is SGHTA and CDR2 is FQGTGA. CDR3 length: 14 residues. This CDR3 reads CASSLVAVPGGLFF. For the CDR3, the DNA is TGTGCCAGCAGCTTAGTCGCCGTCCCCGGGGGGCTGTTTTTT.

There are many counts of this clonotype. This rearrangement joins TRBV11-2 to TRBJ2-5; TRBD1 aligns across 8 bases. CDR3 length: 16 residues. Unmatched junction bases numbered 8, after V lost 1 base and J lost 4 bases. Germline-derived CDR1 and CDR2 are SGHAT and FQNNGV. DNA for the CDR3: TGTGCCAGCAGCTTAGCATGGCAGGGGGCAATAGAGACCCAGTACTTC. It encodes CASSLAWQGAIETQYF. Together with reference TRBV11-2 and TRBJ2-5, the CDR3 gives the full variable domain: EAGVAQSPRYKIIEKRQSVAFWCNPISGHATLYWYQQILGQGPKLLIQFQNNGVVDDSQLPKDRFSAERLKGVDSTLKIQPAKLEDSAVYLCASSLAWQGAIETQYFGPGTRLLVL.